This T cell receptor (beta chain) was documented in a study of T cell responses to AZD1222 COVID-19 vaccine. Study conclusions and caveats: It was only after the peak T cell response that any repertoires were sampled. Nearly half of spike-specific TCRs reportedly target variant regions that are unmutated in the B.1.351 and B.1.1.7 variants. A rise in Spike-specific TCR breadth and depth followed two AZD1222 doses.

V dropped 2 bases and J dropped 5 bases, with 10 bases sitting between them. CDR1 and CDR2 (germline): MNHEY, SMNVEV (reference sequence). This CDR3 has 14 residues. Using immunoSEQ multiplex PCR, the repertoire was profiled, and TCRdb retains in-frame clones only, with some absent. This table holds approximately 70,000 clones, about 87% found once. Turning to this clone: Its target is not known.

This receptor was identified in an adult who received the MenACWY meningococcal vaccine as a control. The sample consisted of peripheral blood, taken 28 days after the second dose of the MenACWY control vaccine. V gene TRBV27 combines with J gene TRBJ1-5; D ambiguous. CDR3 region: CASSLLPDYQPQHF. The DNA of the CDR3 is TGTGCCAGCAGTTTACTTCCCGACTATCAGCCCCAGCATTTT.